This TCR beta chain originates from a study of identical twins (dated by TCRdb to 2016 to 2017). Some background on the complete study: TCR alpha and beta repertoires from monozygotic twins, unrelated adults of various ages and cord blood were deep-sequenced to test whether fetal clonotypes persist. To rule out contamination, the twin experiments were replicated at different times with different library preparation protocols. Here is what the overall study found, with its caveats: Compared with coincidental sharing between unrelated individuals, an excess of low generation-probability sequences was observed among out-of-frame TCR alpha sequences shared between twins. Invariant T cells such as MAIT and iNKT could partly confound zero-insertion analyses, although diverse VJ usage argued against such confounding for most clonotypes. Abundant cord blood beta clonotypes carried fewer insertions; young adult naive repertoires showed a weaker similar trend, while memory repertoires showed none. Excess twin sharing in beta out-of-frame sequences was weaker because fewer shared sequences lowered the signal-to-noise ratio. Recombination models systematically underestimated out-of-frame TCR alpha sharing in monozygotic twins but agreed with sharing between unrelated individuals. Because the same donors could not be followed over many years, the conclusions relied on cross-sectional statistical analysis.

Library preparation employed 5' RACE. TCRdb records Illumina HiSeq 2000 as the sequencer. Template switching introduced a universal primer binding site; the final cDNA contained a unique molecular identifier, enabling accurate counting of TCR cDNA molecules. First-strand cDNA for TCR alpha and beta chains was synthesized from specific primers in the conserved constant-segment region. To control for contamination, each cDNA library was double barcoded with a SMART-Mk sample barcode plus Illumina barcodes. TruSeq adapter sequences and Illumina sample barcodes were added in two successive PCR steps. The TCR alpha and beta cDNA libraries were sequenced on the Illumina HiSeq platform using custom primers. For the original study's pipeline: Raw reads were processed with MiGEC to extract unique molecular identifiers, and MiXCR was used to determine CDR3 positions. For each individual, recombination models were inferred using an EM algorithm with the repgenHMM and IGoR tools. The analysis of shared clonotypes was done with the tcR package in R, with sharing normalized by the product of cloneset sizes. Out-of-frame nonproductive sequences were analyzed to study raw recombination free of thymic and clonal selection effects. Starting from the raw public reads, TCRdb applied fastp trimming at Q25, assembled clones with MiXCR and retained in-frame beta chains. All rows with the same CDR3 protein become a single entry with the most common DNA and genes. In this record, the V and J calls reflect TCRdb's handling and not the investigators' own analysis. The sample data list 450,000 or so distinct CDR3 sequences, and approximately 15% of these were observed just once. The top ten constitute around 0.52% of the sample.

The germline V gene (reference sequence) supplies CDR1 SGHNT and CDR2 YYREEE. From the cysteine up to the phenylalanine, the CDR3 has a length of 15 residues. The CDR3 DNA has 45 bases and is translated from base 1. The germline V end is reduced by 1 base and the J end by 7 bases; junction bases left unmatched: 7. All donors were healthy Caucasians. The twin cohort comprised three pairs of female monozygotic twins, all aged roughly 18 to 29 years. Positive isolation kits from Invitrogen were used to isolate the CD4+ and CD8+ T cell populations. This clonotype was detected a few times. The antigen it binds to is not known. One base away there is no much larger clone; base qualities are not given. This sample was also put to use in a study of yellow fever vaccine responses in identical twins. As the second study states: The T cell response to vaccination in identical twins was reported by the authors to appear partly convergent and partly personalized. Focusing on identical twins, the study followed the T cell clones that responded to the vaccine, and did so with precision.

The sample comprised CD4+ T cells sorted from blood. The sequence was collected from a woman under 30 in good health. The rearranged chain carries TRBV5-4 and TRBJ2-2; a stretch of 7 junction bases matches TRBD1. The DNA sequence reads TGTGCCAGCAGCTTGCAGGGGCGGACAGGCGGGGAGCTGTTTTTT. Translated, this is CASSLQGRTGGELFF.